This T cell receptor beta chain was sequenced for a study of control samples from healthy donors and cancer patients. Looked up from germline, CDR1 is KGHSH and CDR2 is LQKENI. The V and J ends lost 4 bases and 0 bases respectively, with 13 bases between them. This CDR3 is built from 17 residues. Generated by immunoSEQ multiplex PCR, the TCRdb table keeps only in-frame clones and is missing some. The sample consists of about 110,000 clones, about 89% of them appearing once. This clone appeared once. This clonotype was obtained from a woman between 45 and 60 years old in good health. The sequencing sample was made of blood. The rearrangement joins TRBV18 to TRBJ2-6, with D maybe TRBD1 (5 bases). In DNA form, the CDR3 reads TGTGCCAGCTCACTGGTGGCAGGGCGCTCTGGGGCCAACGTCCTGACTTTC. Translated, it gives CASSLVAGRSGANVLTF.